This TCR beta chain was captured by sequencing in a study of blood T cell repertoires in COVID-19. Original handling: Amplification from reference gene primers served as the basis for estimated nucleated cell counts. Some clones are missing from TCRdb's copy, which holds only in-frame ones; the method was immunoSEQ multiplex PCR. The V and J calls and clone size are taken from that table; D and trimming were inferred from the DNA. The sample contains some 270,000 clones, approximately 90% of which appear only once. V lost 6 bases and J lost 6; bases outside the gene matches: 17. Germline V CDR1 and CDR2: MDHEN, SYDVKM. This CDR3 region has 17 residues.

This clonotype originated in a woman aged 30 to 39 with acute COVID-19. Sequences were obtained from PBMCs or T cells enriched from blood (not recorded which). The chain recombines TRBV28 with TRBJ2-3, with 8 bases that match TRBD2. The chain's CDR3 is CASSLAGIAGLYDTQYF. The DNA for the CDR3 is TGTGCCAGCAGCCTCGCGGGAATAGCGGGATTGTATGATACGCAGTATTTT.